The clone carrying this T cell receptor beta chain was observed at least ten times. Its specificity is not known. V shed 6 bases, J shed 4 bases, and the junction held 5 bases outside the gene matches. From germline, CDR1 is DFQATT and CDR2 SNEGSKA (reference sequence). The CDR3 length is 12 residues. The data originate from a study of T cells in Graves' hyperthyroidism and ophthalmopathy. Study at large: Prior to any treatment, at the point of initial diagnosis, peripheral blood was collected.

Findings and caveats of the study: A median around 5.9 months before onset, the model predicted ophthalmopathy. Expanded thyroid clonotypes (above 0.001) were mostly also found in blood.

Ophthalmopathy patients had moderate-to-severe active disease, CAS ≥3, NOSPECS ≥4, and disease duration under 3 months. The investigators amplified TCR beta CDR3 regions from RNA transcripts. Researchers ran a first-round RT-PCR on the TCR CDR3 using the HTBI primer set. TCRdb reanalysed the multiplex PCR reads using MiXCR and keeps one entry per CDR3 protein. Here the sample spans about 640,000 distinct CDR3 sequences, about 14% being singletons. The chain links TRBV20-1 to TRBJ2-5; 7 nucleotides match TRBD1. The TCR sequence derives from a woman in her forties or fifties with Graves' ophthalmopathy. Specimen: blood. The CDR3 spells CSATGVGETQYF. CDR3 bases: TGCAGTGCAACAGGGGTAGGAGAGACCCAGTACTTC.